This T cell receptor beta chain was documented in a study of T cell responses to AZD1222 COVID-19 vaccine. Study-wide results and caveats: Donors skewed white British and female; clonal diversity was possibly underestimated.

The data were produced by immunoSEQ multiplex PCR, yet TCRdb's version contains in-frame clones alone and is incomplete. This sample has tens of thousands of clones; around nine tenths occur once, and the top ten carry 4.7%. V lost 3 bases, J lost 5 bases, and 11 bases lay in between. The CDR3 extends over 14 amino acids. The germline V gene encodes CDR1 LNHDA and CDR2 SQIVND (reference sequence). Concerning this clone itself: The antigen is unknown.

This TCR was sampled from an adult in good health. The rearrangement links TRBV19 to TRBJ1-5; D unresolved. The specimen was peripheral blood, collected on day 0 of MenACWY control vaccination. CDR3 protein: CASSIKAGYQPQHF. CDR3 sequence (DNA): TGTGCCAGTAGTATTAAAGCAGGTTATCAGCCCCAGCATTTT.